The source of this TCR beta chain is a study of human T cells and chemical hapten exposure. As regards this clonotype: A single base separates this from a much larger clone, so it may be a read error.

Time point described: pre-sensitization, week 0. The treatment: therapeutic diphenylcyclopropenone sensitization with weekly scalp DPC. TCRdb used MiXCR to reprocess the RACE reads, holding one entry per CDR3 protein. The sample gives about 42,000 distinct CDR3 sequences, 12% of which show up once; under 7% is in the top ten. CDR1 and CDR2 (germline): SGHAT, FQNNGV. V gave up 3 bases and J gave up 1 base, with 12 bases separating them. The length of the CDR3 is 15 residues. This rearrangement joins TRBV11-2 to TRBJ1-1, with D possibly being TRBD1 (5 bases). The specimen was whole blood, collected in connection with sensitization to the hapten diphenylcyclopropenone (DPC). This sequence was found in a woman in her 30s with alopecia areata. Some clones in this sample may be carry-over from other donors' samples. The CDR3 coding sequence is TGTGCCAGCAGCTTCGAACCCGGGACGAACACTGAAGCTTTCTTT. It codes for CASSFEPGTNTEAFF. The full variable domain, rest sourced from reference TRBV11-2 and TRBJ1-1, is EAGVAQSPRYKIIEKRQSVAFWCNPISGHATLYWYQQILGQGPKLLIQFQNNGVVDDSQLPKDRFSAERLKGVDSTLKIQPAKLEDSAVYLCASSFEPGTNTEAFFGQGTRLTVV.